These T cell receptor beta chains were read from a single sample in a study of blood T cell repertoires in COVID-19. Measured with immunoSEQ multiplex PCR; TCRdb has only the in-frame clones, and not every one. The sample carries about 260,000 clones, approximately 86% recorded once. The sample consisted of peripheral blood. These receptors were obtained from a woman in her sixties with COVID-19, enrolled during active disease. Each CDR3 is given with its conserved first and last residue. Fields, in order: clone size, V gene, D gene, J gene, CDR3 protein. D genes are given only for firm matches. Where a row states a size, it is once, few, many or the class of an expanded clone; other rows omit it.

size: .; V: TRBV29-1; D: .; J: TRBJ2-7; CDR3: CSYSPGTFGYEQYF
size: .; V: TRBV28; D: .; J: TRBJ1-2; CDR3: CASSLSQDTDGYTF
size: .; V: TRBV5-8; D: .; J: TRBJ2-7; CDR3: CASSLERARLSYEQYF
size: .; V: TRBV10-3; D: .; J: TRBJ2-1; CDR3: CAIALGTKRHNEQFF
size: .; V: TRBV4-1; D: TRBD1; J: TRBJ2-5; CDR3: CASSQDPPGQGFGTQYF
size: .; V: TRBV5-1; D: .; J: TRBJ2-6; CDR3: CASSLGGHSSGANVLTF
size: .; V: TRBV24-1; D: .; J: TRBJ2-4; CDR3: CATTQSGRGQYSVLAKNIQYF
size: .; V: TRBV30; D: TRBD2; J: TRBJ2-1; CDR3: CAWSPASGNYNEQFF
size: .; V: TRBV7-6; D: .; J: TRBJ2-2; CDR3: CASSSALARVGAGELFF
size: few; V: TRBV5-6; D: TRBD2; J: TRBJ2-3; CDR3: CASSKGLADPRDTQYF
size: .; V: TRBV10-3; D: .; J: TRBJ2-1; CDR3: CAISGWGDEHNEQFF
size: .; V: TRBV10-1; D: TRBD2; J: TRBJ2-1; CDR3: CASSESRETSGRSNEQFF
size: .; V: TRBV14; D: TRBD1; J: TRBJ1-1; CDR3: CASSPRRQGPTLPGAFF